Presented here are 16 T cell receptor beta chains from one specimen sequenced in a study of shared clonotypes between healthy human individuals. The assay was immunoSEQ multiplex PCR, and TCRdb's table has in-frame clones only and misses some. The sample yields about 520,000 clones, about 72% seen once. The sequenced sample consisted of PBMCs. Receptors were obtained from a woman aged 35 to 49 in good health. Some clones in this sample may be carry-over from other donors' samples.

The chain recombines TRBV5-4 with TRBJ2-2; maybe TRBD2 (5 bases). The CDR3 loop spans 16 amino acids. Germline assignment: CDR1 SGHNT and CDR2 YYREEE (reference sequence). V was pared by 0 bases and J by 8 bases, with 17 bases between. The CDR3 nucleotides read TGTGCCAGCAGCTTGGGAAGCGGTCAAATGAGTGGGGAGCTGTTTTTT. Its translation is CASSLGSGQMSGELFF.

This clone was found a few times. J is TRBJ1-1 and V is TRBV28, with D possibly being TRBD1 (5 bases). The CDR3 consists of 14 residues. V lost 4 bases, J lost 11 bases, and 20 bases lay in between. Germline loops: CDR1 MDHEN, CDR2 SYDVKM. The CDR3 reads CASSSTTNPGAAFF. In DNA, the CDR3 is TGTGCCAGCAGTTCCACAACAAACCCCGGGGCGGCTTTCTTT.

The chain carries TRBV5-8 and TRBJ1-6; D uncertain. Looked up from germline, CDR1 is SGHTS and CDR2 is YDEGEE. This CDR3 comprises 13 residues. Trimming pared 1 base from V and 9 bases from J, leaving 8 bases between. The CDR3 sequence: CASSLREGSPLHF. The CDR3, as DNA: TGTGCCAGCAGCTTGCGTGAAGGTTCACCCCTCCACTTT.

The chain employs TRBV9 and TRBJ2-7; possible D gene TRBD1, 5 bases. Germline-derived CDR1 and CDR2 are SGDLS and YYNGEE. Trimming removed 3 bases from V and 6 bases from J, with 10 bases in between. The CDR3 contains 12 residues. The DNA of the CDR3 is TGTGCCAGCAGCGACTCCCAGGGCGAGCAGTACTTC. Protein product: CASSDSQGEQYF.

This clone was observed a single time. Other DNA sequences in this specimen translate into the identical CDR3. The J gene is TRBJ2-2, the V gene TRBV5-6, with D uncertain. Trimming removed 1 base at V and 5 bases at J, with 6 bases between. Germline V lookup: CDR1 SGHDT, CDR2 YYEEEE. The length of the CDR3 is 13 residues. The CDR3 is CASSLSPTGELFF. Written as DNA, the CDR3 is TGTGCCAGCAGCTTGTCACCTACCGGGGAGCTGTTTTTT.

The V gene is TRBV5-6, the J gene TRBJ2-7, with D tentatively TRBD1 or TRBD2 (5 bases each). This CDR3 is 15 amino acids long. Germline CDR1 reads SGHDT; CDR2 reads YYEEEE. The ends were cut back, 0 bases at V and 6 bases at J, with 16 bases in the middle. The CDR3 is CASSLGPDEGREQYF. As DNA, the CDR3 is TGTGCCAGCAGCTTGGGTCCTGACGAGGGACGCGAGCAGTACTTC.

This clone appeared once. The chain links TRBV28 to TRBJ1-2; D remains unclear. The CDR3 covers 14 residues. The V end was cut by 3 bases, the J end by 8 bases, with 16 bases between. Per germline, CDR1 MDHEN and CDR2 SYDVKM. CDR3 protein: CASSFSLLTIGYTF. Written as DNA, the CDR3 is TGTGCCAGCAGTTTCAGCCTCCTGACTATAGGCTACACCTTC.

The rearrangement uses TRBV7-9 and TRBJ2-1, with 10 bases aligning to TRBD2. The germline V gene has CDR1 SEHNR and CDR2 FQNEAQ (reference sequence). Unmatched junction bases numbered 3, after V lost 11 bases and J lost 2 bases. CDR3 length: 13 amino acids. As DNA, the CDR3 is TGTGCCGGGACTAGCGTGGCCTACAATGAGCAGTTCTTC. This translates into CAGTSVAYNEQFF.

The CDR3 loop is CASSVAGLDGYTF. CDR3 nucleotide sequence: TGTGCCAGCAGCGTCGCGGGATTGGATGGCTACACCTTC. This rearrangement joins TRBV11-2 to TRBJ1-2; D unclear. Looked up from germline, CDR1 is SGHAT and CDR2 is FQNNGV. V dropped 5 bases and J dropped 6 bases, with 13 bases sitting between them. CDR3 length: 13 residues.

This chain links TRBV28 with TRBJ2-1; a possible D gene is TRBD2 (6 bases). V lost 3 bases to trimming and J lost 3 bases, with 9 bases between them. The germline V gene encodes CDR1 MDHEN and CDR2 SYDVKM. The CDR3 covers 14 residues. The CDR3 sequence: CASSLDSGYNEQFF. The CDR3 DNA reads as TGTGCCAGCAGTTTGGATAGCGGCTACAATGAGCAGTTCTTC.

V usage is TRBV28 and J usage is TRBJ2-7, with D maybe TRBD2 (6 bases). The CDR3 is 15 amino acids. Germline values: CDR1 MDHEN, CDR2 SYDVKM. Trimming shortened V by 6 bases and J by 0 bases, and 15 bases separated the two germline ends. CDR3 coding DNA: TGTGCCAGCAGACGGGGGACGGGAAGCTCCTACGAGCAGTACTTC. This gives the protein CASRRGTGSSYEQYF.

CDR3 DNA sequence: TGTGCCAGCAGTTTCCAGGGGCGTCCCAGCTCTGGGGCCAACGTCCTGACTTTC. Its translation: CASSFQGRPSSGANVLTF. The chain is built from TRBV28 and TRBJ2-6; D might be TRBD1 (6 bases). Trimming removed 3 bases from V and 0 bases from J, with 15 bases in between. The CDR3 contains 18 residues. Per germline, CDR1 MDHEN and CDR2 SYDVKM. The full variable domain, in which reference TRBV28 and TRBJ2-6 provide the parts outside the CDR3, is DVKVTQSSRYLVKRTGEKVFLECVQDMDHENMFWYRQDPGLGLRLIYFSYDVKMKEKGDIPEGYSVSREKKERFSLILESASTNQTSMYLCASSFQGRPSSGANVLTFGAGSRLTVL.

The chain has TRBV5-1 and TRBJ2-7; the D gene is possibly TRBD2 (6 bases). V was shortened by 4 bases and J by 2 bases, with 13 bases between the two germline ends. Germline V CDR1 and CDR2: SGHRS, YFSETQ. This CDR3 is built from 14 residues. In DNA form, the CDR3 reads TGCGCCAGCAGCAACGGGAGAGGAGCCTACGAGCAGTACTTC. This translates into CASSNGRGAYEQYF. Full variable domain (outside the CDR3, taken from reference TRBV5-1 and TRBJ2-7): KAGVTQTPRYLIKTRGQQVTLSCSPISGHRSVSWYQQTPGQGLQFLFEYFSETQRNKGNFPGRFSGRQFSNSRSEMNVSTLELGDSALYLCASSNGRGAYEQYFGPGTRLTVT.

The rearrangement joins TRBV28 to TRBJ1-2, with TRBD1 as a possible D gene (6 bases). CDR3 length equals 13 residues. The V gene's germline CDR1 is MDHEN and CDR2 SYDVKM. Trimming shortened V by 5 bases and J by 4 bases, and 11 bases separated the two germline ends. CDR3 coding DNA: TGTGCCAGCAGTGGGGGGCGCATCTATGGCTACACCTTC. Translation: CASSGGRIYGYTF.

The chain recombines TRBV7-9 with TRBJ1-3; 9 bases are shared with TRBD1. This CDR3 spans 18 amino acids. With 6 bases clipped from V and 0 bases from J, the junction kept 12 bases outside the gene matches. The germline gives CDR1 SEHNR, CDR2 FQNEAQ (reference sequence). CDR3 sequence reads: CASRRTGTGIFSGNTIYF. CDR3 bases: TGTGCCAGCAGAAGAACTGGGACAGGGATTTTCTCTGGAAACACCATATATTTT.

V and J are TRBV2 and TRBJ2-1, with unresolved D. V lost 3 bases, J lost 6 bases, and 12 bases lay in between. The CDR3 length is 14 residues. Germline values: CDR1 SNHLY, CDR2 FYNNEI. CDR3 in amino acids: CASSEDHGPNEQFF. CDR3 in DNA: TGTGCCAGCAGTGAGGATCATGGCCCCAATGAGCAGTTCTTC.